These 22 T cell receptor beta chains came from one sample sequenced in a study of regulatory T cells in long-lasting Graves disease. CDR3 regions were amplified by Arm-PCR using iRepertoire HTBI primers to build TCR beta libraries. TCRdb re-called the multiplex PCR reads with MiXCR, one entry per CDR3 protein. The data hold about 320,000 distinct CDR3 sequences, with approximately 20% observed a single time. Time point here: newly diagnosed GD, antithyroid drugs for less than 3 months. Researchers made the TCR library from RNA that was extracted from PBMCs. Sequenced here: peripheral blood mononuclear cells (PBMCs), sampled at new diagnosis, from a patient treated with antithyroid drugs. These receptors were taken from a female donor with Graves disease.

This clonotype was found many times. V is TRBV9 and J is TRBJ1-1; D is perhaps TRBD1 (5 bases). V was trimmed by 0 bases and J by 6 bases, leaving 9 bases between them. Germline V lookup: CDR1 SGDLS, CDR2 YYNGEE. The CDR3 has 13 amino acids. CDR3 in DNA: TGTGCCAGCAGCGTAGTTGGGGACTCTGAAGCTTTCTTT. Amino acids: CASSVVGDSEAFF.

This clonotype was detected many times. The CDR3 loop is CASSLTDSYGELFF. CDR3 sequence (DNA): TGTGCCAGCAGCCTAACGGACTCGTACGGGGAGCTGTTTTTT. The chain employs TRBV3-1 and TRBJ2-2; TRBD2 is a possible D gene (5 bases). CDR3 length equals 14 residues. Germline V gives CDR1 LGHDT, CDR2 YNNKEL (reference sequence). Trimming left V 4 bases short and J 7 bases short, with 13 bases between.

This clonotype was found a few times. CDR3 sequence (DNA): TGTGCCAGCCAAGAAAGGGGGGGTCTTAAGGCTGAAGCTTTCTTT. Its translation: CASQERGGLKAEAFF. This chain links TRBV6-1 with TRBJ1-1; TRBD1 is a possible D gene (6 bases). V shed 8 bases and J shed 6 bases, with 22 bases lying between them. The CDR3 has 15 amino acids. CDR1 is MNHNS and CDR2 is SASEGT in the germline V gene.

This clonotype was counted ten times or more. The chain couples TRBV6-2 or TRBV6-3 to TRBJ1-1, with D unclear. V lost 7 bases and J 6 bases, leaving 15 bases between the germline ends. The CDR3 is 13 residues long. CDR1 and CDR2 from the germline V gene are MNHEY and SVGEGT. For the CDR3, the DNA is TGTGCCAGCACCATTAACGCTCAGGCTGAAGCTTTCTTT. It is translated as CASTINAQAEAFF.

Points on this clonotype: At one end the junction does not follow the germline gene, possibly because of a read error. The chain couples TRBV18 to TRBJ2-1; TRBD2 is a possible D gene (6 bases). The CDR3 has 13 residues. From germline, CDR1 is KGHSH and CDR2 LQKENI. CDR3 sequence: CASSPLASDERFF. CDR3 sequence (DNA): TGTGCCAGCTCACCCCTAGCGAGCGATGAGCGGTTCTTC.

This sequence joins TRBV4-1 and TRBJ1-5, with D unresolved. The CDR3 totals 14 residues. Germline CDR1 reads MGHRA; CDR2 reads YSYEKL. The V and J ends lost 2 bases and 4 bases respectively, with 9 bases between them. The CDR3 loop reads CASSQPTGNQPQHF. The CDR3 nucleotides read TGCGCCAGCAGCCAACCGACGGGAAATCAGCCCCAGCATTTT.

This clonotype was observed many times. The chain joins TRBV7-3 to TRBJ1-1; no definite D call. The CDR3 consists of 15 residues. The V end was cut by 5 bases, the J end by 0 bases, with 13 bases between. CDR1 and CDR2 (germline): SGHTA, FQGTGA. This CDR3 reads CASSLASRVNTEAFF. The CDR3 DNA sequence: TGTGCCAGCAGCCTAGCGTCTCGGGTGAACACTGAAGCTTTCTTT. The full variable domain, its missing parts supplied by reference TRBV7-3 and TRBJ1-1, is GAGVSQTPSNKVTEKGKYVELRCDPISGHTALYWYRQSLGQGPEFLIYFQGTGAADDSGLPNDRFFAVRPEGSVSTLKIQRTERGDSAVYLCASSLASRVNTEAFFGQGTRLTVV.

V and J are TRBV2 and TRBJ2-2, with TRBD1 matching 7 bases. CDR1 SNHLY and CDR2 FYNNEI come from the germline V gene. The J segment lost 2 bases and the V segment lost 1 base, leaving 1 base of the junction unmatched. CDR3 length equals 15 residues. The CDR3 DNA follows: TGTGCCAGCAGTGAAGTAGGGGGCAACACCGGGGAGCTGTTTTTT. Amino acid sequence: CASSEVGGNTGELFF. The whole variable domain, remainder taken from reference TRBV2 and TRBJ2-2, is EPEVTQTPSHQVTQMGQEVILRCVPISNHLYFYWYRQILGQKVEFLVSFYNNEISEKSEIFDDQFSVERPDGSNFTLKIRSTKLEDSAMYFCASSEVGGNTGELFFGEGSRLTVL.

This clonotype was detected many times. The chain carries TRBV24-1 and TRBJ1-6, with 7 bases that match TRBD1. The CDR3 sequence is 13 residues long. V lost 6 bases, J lost 7 bases, and 2 bases stayed unmatched. Germline V gene lookup returns CDR1 KGHDR and CDR2 SFDVKD. CDR3 coding DNA: TGTGCCACCAGTCCAGGGGGGAATTCACCCCTCCACTTT. Amino acid sequence: CATSPGGNSPLHF.

This clonotype showed up many times. The CDR3 DNA reads as TGTGCCAGTACCTATGCCCCAGCAGGGTTCGGTGAAAAACTGTTTTTT. Translation: CASTYAPAGFGEKLFF. The chain has TRBV19 and TRBJ1-4; a weak D match, TRBD1 (5 bases). Trimming pared 7 bases from V and 7 bases from J, leaving 22 bases between. The CDR3 has 16 amino acids. The germline gives CDR1 LNHDA, CDR2 SQIVND (reference sequence).

This clonotype was observed a few times. A much more abundant neighbour one base away suggests this may be a read error. The V gene is TRBV12-3 or TRBV12-4, the J gene TRBJ2-7; either TRBD1 or TRBD2 may fit D (5 bases each). This CDR3 spans 15 amino acids. The CDR3 coding sequence is TGTGCCAGCAGTTTGGACGGGGCCCGCTCCTACGAGCAGCACTTC. Its translation is CASSLDGARSYEQHF.

The chain has TRBV2 and TRBJ2-7, with 12 bases aligning to TRBD2. This CDR3 is built from 15 residues. The V segment lost 6 bases and the J segment 4 bases; nucleotides outside the gene matches: 7. Germline assignment: CDR1 SNHLY and CDR2 FYNNEI. DNA for the CDR3: TGTGCCAGCAGGATGGGACTAGCGGGCTTGTACGAGCAGTACTTC. It specifies CASRMGLAGLYEQYF. The full variable domain, completed using reference TRBV2 and TRBJ2-7, is EPEVTQTPSHQVTQMGQEVILRCVPISNHLYFYWYRQILGQKVEFLVSFYNNEISEKSEIFDDQFSVERPDGSNFTLKIRSTKLEDSAMYFCASRMGLAGLYEQYFGPGTRLTVT.

This sequence joins TRBV15 and TRBJ2-7; the match to TRBD2 covers 10 bases. In germline, CDR1 is LNHNV, CDR2 YYDKDF (reference sequence). The CDR3 has 15 amino acids. Trimming took 1 base from V and 4 from J; bases not matched to a gene: 4. The CDR3 sequence is CATSRVALAGYEQYF. CDR3 bases: TGTGCCACCAGCAGAGTTGCACTAGCGGGATACGAGCAGTACTTC.

The chain has TRBV29-1 and TRBJ2-1; D not resolved. The germline gives CDR1 SQVTM, CDR2 ANQGSEA. Between the trimmed V and J ends, which lost 1 base and 2 bases, there was a span of 6 bases. The CDR3 contains 13 residues. The CDR3 bases are TGCAGCGTTGAAGGGCTAGCCTACAATGAGCAGTTCTTC. Protein sequence: CSVEGLAYNEQFF.

This clonotype was seen ten or more times. The chain is built from TRBV19 and TRBJ1-1; 9 bases agree with TRBD1. Trimming removed 4 bases from V and 4 bases from J; junction bases left unmatched: 10. Germline assignment: CDR1 LNHDA and CDR2 SQIVND (reference sequence). This CDR3 comprises 16 residues. The DNA of the CDR3 is TGTGCCAGTAGTACCCGGGACAGGGCCGTGGGCACTGAAGCTTTCTTT. Encoded protein: CASSTRDRAVGTEAFF.

This clonotype was seen more than once but under ten times. The chain carries TRBV7-9 and TRBJ2-2; 8 bases fit TRBD2. V gave up 4 bases and J gave up 1 base; unmatched junction bases: 2. The CDR3 length is 15 residues. The germline CDR1 and CDR2 sequences are SEHNR and FQNEAQ (reference sequence). CDR3 sequence (DNA): TGTGCCAGCAGCTCCCGGGAGGGGAACACCGGGGAGCTGTTTTTT. This sequence encodes CASSSREGNTGELFF.

There are many counts of this clonotype. The chain recombines TRBV12-3 or TRBV12-4 with TRBJ2-7; no reliable D call. Trimming left V 4 bases short and J 0 bases short, with 7 bases between. There are 13 residues in the CDR3. The CDR3 bases are TGTGCCAGCAGTTCTGACAACTCCTACGAGCAGTACTTC. As protein: CASSSDNSYEQYF.

This clonotype occurred many times. The V and J genes are TRBV7-2 and TRBJ1-2; D remains unclear. Germline V gene sequence: CDR1 SGHTA, CDR2 FQGNSA. V lost 2 bases, J lost 6 bases, and 4 bases lay in between. The CDR3 covers 11 residues. This CDR3 reads CASSLINGYTF. DNA for the CDR3: TGTGCCAGCAGCTTAATAAATGGCTACACCTTC. Complete variable domain (other parts from reference TRBV7-2 and TRBJ1-2): GAGVSQSPSNKVTEKGKDVELRCDPISGHTALYWYRQSLGQGLEFLIYFQGNSAPDKSGLPSDRFSAERTGGSVSTLTIQRTQQEDSAVYLCASSLINGYTFGSGTRLTVV.

This clonotype came up a few times. The rearrangement links TRBV4-2 to TRBJ2-2, with 9 bases identical to TRBD2. CDR3 length equals 16 residues. J gave up 2 bases and V 4 bases, and 5 bases lay outside the gene matches. Germline V gene sequence: CDR1 LGHNA, CDR2 YNFKEQ. The CDR3 loop reads CASSPGTSSNTGELFF. DNA of the CDR3: TGTGCCAGCAGCCCTGGGACTAGCAGCAACACCGGGGAGCTGTTTTTT.

The chain recombines TRBV27 with TRBJ2-1, with 11 bases matching TRBD1. This CDR3 is built from 15 residues. Germline V lookup: CDR1 MNHEY, CDR2 SMNVEV (reference sequence). J lost 2 bases, V lost 10 bases, and 7 bases had no gene match. The CDR3 coding sequence is TGTGCCATAGCTCCGGGACAGGGGGCCTACAATGAGCAGTTCTTC. Its translation is CAIAPGQGAYNEQFF.

Many counts were recorded for this clonotype. J is TRBJ1-1 and V is TRBV12-3 or TRBV12-4, with D maybe TRBD1 (5 bases). This CDR3 spans 12 amino acids. The V and J ends lost 7 bases and 2 bases respectively, with 8 bases between them. The CDR3 protein is CASKQGNTEAFF. The DNA of the CDR3 is TGTGCCAGCAAGCAGGGAAACACTGAAGCTTTCTTT.

This clonotype has at least ten counts. The V and J genes are TRBV5-1 and TRBJ2-2, with D possibly matching TRBD2 (5 bases). This CDR3 is built from 16 residues. V shed 0 bases and J shed 2 bases, with 11 bases lying between them. Looked up from germline, CDR1 is SGHRS and CDR2 is YFSETQ. CDR3 nucleotides: TGCGCCAGCAGCTTGGCGGGGTTCCCCAACACCGGGGAGCTGTTTTTT. This sequence encodes CASSLAGFPNTGELFF.